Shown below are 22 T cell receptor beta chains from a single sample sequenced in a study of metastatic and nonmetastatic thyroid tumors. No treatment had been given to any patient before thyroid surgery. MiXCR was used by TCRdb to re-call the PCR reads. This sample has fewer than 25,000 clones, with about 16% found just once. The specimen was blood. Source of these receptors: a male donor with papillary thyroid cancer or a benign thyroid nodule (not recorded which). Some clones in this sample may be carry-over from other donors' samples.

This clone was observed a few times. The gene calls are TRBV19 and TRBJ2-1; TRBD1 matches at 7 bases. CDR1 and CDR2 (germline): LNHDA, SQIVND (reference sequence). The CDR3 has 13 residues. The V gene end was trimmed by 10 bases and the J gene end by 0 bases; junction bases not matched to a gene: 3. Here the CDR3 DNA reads TGTGCCACCCAGGGGGACTCCTACAATGAGCAGTTCTTC. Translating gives CATQGDSYNEQFF.

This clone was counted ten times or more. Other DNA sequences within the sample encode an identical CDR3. The DNA of the CDR3 is TGCGCCAGCAGACCCGGACTAGCGGGAAACAATGAGCAGTTCTTC. Its protein is CASRPGLAGNNEQFF. V and J are TRBV4-1 and TRBJ2-1; 12 nucleotides align to TRBD2. The J segment lost 5 bases and the V segment lost 6 bases, leaving 5 bases of the junction unmatched. Germline V gene lookup returns CDR1 MGHRA and CDR2 YSYEKL. The CDR3 is made up of 15 amino acids.

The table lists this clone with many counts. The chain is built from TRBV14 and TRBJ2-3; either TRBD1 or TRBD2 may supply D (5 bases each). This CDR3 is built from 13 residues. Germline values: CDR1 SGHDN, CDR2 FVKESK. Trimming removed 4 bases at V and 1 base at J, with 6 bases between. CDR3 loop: CASSRDGTDTQYF. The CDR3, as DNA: TGTGCCAGCAGCCGGGACGGCACAGATACGCAGTATTTT.

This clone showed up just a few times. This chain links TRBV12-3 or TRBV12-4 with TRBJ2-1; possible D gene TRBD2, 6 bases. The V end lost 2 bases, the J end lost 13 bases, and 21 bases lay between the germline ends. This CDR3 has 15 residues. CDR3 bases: TGTGCCAGCAGTTTATCGGTCGACGGAGGGGATGGTCAGTTCTTC. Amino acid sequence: CASSLSVDGGDGQFF.

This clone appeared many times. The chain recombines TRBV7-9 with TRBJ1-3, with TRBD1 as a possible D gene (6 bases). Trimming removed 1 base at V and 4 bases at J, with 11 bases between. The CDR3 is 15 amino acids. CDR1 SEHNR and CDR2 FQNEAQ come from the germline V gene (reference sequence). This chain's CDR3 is CASSLGGGAGNTIYF. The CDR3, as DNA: TGTGCCAGCAGCTTAGGGGGGGGCGCCGGAAACACCATATATTTT.

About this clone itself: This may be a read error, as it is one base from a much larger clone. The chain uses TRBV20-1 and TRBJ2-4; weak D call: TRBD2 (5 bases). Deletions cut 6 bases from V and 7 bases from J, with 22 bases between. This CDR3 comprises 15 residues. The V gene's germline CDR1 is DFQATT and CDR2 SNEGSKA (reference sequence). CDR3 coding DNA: TGCAGTGCCATGTCTATCGGACTGGGTGGGAACATTCAGTACTTC. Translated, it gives CSAMSIGLGGNIQYF.

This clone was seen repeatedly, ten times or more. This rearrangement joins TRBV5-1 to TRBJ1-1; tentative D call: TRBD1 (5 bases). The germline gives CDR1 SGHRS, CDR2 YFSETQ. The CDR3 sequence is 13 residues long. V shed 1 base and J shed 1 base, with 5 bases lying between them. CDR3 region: CASSLQGNTEAFF. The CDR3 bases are TGCGCCAGCAGCTTGCAGGGGAACACTGAAGCTTTCTTT.

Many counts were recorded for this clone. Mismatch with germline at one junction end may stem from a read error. The CDR3 sequence: CASKLGGLAGRRNF. Written as DNA, the CDR3 is TGTGCCAGCAAGTTGGGAGGACTAGCGGGACGGAGGAACTTC. V and J are TRBV28 and TRBJ2-5, with 12 bases fitting TRBD2. The CDR3 runs to 14 residues. Per germline, CDR1 MDHEN and CDR2 SYDVKM.

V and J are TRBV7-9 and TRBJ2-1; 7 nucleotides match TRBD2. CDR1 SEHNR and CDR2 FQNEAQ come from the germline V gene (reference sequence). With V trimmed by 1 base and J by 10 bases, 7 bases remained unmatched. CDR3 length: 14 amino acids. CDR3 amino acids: CASSLESSGDEQFF. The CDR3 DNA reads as TGTGCCAGCAGCTTAGAGTCTAGCGGAGACGAGCAGTTCTTC.

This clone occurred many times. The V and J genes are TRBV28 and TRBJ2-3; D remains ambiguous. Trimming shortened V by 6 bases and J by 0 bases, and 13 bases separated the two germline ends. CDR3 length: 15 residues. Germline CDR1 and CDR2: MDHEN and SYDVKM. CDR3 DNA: TGTGCCAGCAGCGCCGCTACCCGAAGCACAGATACGCAGTATTTT. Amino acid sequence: CASSAATRSTDTQYF.

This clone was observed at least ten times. The CDR3 DNA reads as TGTGCCAGCTCACCTTCCAACCCCGGGACAGGAGATTTAGAAGGCTACACCTTC. Encoded protein: CASSPSNPGTGDLEGYTF. The chain recombines TRBV18 with TRBJ1-2; 8 bases align to TRBD1. J gave up 8 bases and V 3 bases, and 20 bases lay outside the gene matches. This CDR3 spans 18 amino acids. Germline lookup yields CDR1 KGHSH and CDR2 LQKENI.

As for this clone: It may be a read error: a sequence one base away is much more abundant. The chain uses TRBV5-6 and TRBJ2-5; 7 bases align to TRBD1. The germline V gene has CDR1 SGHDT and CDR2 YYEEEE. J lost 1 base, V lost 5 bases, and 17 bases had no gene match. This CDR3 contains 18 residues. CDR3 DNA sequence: TGTGCCAGCAGGAGTTGGCTTCGAAAAGGGGGCGTCCAAGAGACCCAGTACTTC. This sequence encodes CASRSWLRKGGVQETQYF.

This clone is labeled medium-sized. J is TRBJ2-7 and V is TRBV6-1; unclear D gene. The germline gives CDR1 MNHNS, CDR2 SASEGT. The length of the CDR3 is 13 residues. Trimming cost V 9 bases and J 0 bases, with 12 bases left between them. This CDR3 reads CASCQPISYEQYF. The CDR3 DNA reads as TGTGCCAGTTGCCAGCCTATCTCCTACGAGCAGTACTTC.

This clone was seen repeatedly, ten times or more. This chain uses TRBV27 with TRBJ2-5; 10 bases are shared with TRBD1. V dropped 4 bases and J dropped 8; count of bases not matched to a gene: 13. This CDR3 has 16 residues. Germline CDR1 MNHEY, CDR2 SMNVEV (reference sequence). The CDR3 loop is CASSSYRSTGGNTQYF. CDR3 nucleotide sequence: TGTGCCAGCAGTTCCTACCGATCGACAGGGGGCAACACCCAGTACTTC.

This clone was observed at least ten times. CDR3 region: CASSIEGATSYNEQFF. The CDR3, as DNA: TGTGCCAGCAGCATTGAGGGGGCCACAAGTTACAATGAGCAGTTCTTC. This chain joins TRBV9 and TRBJ2-1; 7 positions match TRBD1. CDR3 length: 16 amino acids. CDR1 is SGDLS and CDR2 is YYNGEE in the germline V gene. V gave up 4 bases and J gave up 4 bases; unmatched junction bases: 11.

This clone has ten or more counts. The DNA for the CDR3 is TGTGCCATCAGTGGTCAGGAGAACACTGAAGCTTTCTTT. Protein product: CAISGQENTEAFF. The chain couples TRBV10-3 to TRBJ1-1; D ambiguous. V was cut by 4 bases and J by 1 base, with 7 bases left in between. Germline V gene lookup returns CDR1 ENHRY and CDR2 SYGVKD. This CDR3 region has 13 residues.

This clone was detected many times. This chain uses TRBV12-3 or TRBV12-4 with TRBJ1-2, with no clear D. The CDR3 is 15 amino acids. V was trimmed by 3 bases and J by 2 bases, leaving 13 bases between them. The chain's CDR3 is CASSFGRVINYGYTF. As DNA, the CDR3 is TGTGCCAGCAGTTTCGGGAGGGTGATCAACTATGGCTACACCTTC.

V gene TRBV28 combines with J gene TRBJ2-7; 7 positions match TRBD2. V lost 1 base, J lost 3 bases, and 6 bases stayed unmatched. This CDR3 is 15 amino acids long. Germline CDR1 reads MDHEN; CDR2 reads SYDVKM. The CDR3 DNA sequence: TGTGCCAGCAGTTTATTTCGGGGGGTGGGCTACGAGCAGTACTTC. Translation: CASSLFRGVGYEQYF.

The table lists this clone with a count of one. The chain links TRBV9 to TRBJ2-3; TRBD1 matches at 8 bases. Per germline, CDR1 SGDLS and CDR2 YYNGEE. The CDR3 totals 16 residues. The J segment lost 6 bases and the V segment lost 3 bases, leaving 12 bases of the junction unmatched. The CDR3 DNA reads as TGTGCCAGCAGCGGGAACCTGGACAGGGTGGCTGATACGCAGTATTTT. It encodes CASSGNLDRVADTQYF.

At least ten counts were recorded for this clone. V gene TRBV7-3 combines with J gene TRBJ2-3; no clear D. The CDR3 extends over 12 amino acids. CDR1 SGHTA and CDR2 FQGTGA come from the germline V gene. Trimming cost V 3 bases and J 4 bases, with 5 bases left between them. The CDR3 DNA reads TGTGCCAGCAGCTTCTATTCAGATACGCAGTATTTT. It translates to CASSFYSDTQYF.

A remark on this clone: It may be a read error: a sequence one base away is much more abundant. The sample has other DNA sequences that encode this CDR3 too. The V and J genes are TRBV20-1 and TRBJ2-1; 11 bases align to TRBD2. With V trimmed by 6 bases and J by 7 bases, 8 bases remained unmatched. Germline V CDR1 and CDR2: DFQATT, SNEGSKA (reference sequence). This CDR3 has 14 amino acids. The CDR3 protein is CSAPGTSGSNEQFF. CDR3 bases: TGCAGTGCCCCCGGGACTAGCGGTAGTAATGAGCAGTTCTTC.

The CDR3 coding sequence is TGTGCCAGCAGCTTAGTTGGCGGGGTCCAAGAGACCCAGTACTTC. Translation: CASSLVGGVQETQYF. The rearrangement uses TRBV7-3 and TRBJ2-5, with D maybe TRBD2 (6 bases). This CDR3 region has 15 residues. CDR1 is SGHTA and CDR2 is FQGTGA in the germline V gene. V lost 2 bases and J lost 1, with 11 bases in between.